The source of this T cell receptor (beta chain) is a study of prognosis after radiotherapy for stage I lung cancer. Study background: Five patients had oligometastatic NSCLC after their primary tumor was surgically resected, and fourteen patients had newly diagnosed primary stage I lung tumors. Without exception, patients with non-small cell lung cancer were deemed medically inoperable.

Notes on the study in general: When patients developed distant metastases, their Shannon entropy after stereotactic body radiation therapy was lower.

This clonotype was recorded many times. The antigen remains undetermined. Per the germline V gene, CDR1 is SGDLS and CDR2 is YYNGEE. The V gene lost 5 bases and the J gene lost 1 base, with 9 bases spanning the gap. The length of the CDR3 is 13 residues. By two-round multiplex PCR, the TCR beta CDR3 was amplified from genomic DNA. Primers targeting each individual TRBV and TRBJ gene were applied in first-round PCR. From the multiplex PCR reads, TCRdb called clonotypes with MiXCR, one entry per CDR3 protein. The sample carries more than 11,000 distinct CDR3 sequences, 25% to 40% recorded once. A volume of six milliliters of peripheral blood was collected by draw at each of two time points.

Material: PBMCs, obtained before or after stereotactic body radiation therapy (not recorded which). The gene calls are TRBV9 and TRBJ1-1; D may be TRBD1 (6 bases). The receptor's source is a donor aged 50 or older with non-small cell lung cancer. Written as DNA, the CDR3 is TGTGCCAGCAGTGAGGGGGGGAACACTGAAGCTTTCTTT. The encoded protein is CASSEGGNTEAFF.